This TCR beta chain was found in a study of a mutant IDH1 vaccine in newly diagnosed glioma. Study at large: Eight vaccinations went to patients in weeks 1, 3, 5, 7, 11, 15, 19, 23. The study started vaccination 4-6 weeks after radiotherapy alone, or with temozolomide cycles. Most patients had radiochemotherapy with temozolomide before enrollment; others had one alone. The study's findings and limits: Pseudoprogression seemed unrelated to changes in top peripheral T cell clonotypes.

Noted time point: week 11, during vaccination. Each dose delivered 300 ug of mutant IDH1 20-mer peptide subcutaneously with imiquimod. Comment on this clone: Antigen unknown.

Assay: immunoSEQ multiplex PCR; the TCRdb copy retains only in-frame clones and omits some. The sample consists of some 64,000 clones, about 80% of them appearing once. The CDR3 is made up of 14 amino acids. Per germline, CDR1 MDHEN and CDR2 SYDVKM. Trimming pared 2 bases from V and 0 bases from J, leaving 7 bases between. The V and J genes are TRBV28 and TRBJ1-1, with a weak D call TRBD1 (5 bases). Sequencing was performed on PBMCs, taken from a glioma patient whose treatment included an IDH1 peptide vaccine. The source is a man in his fifties or sixties with glioma. CDR3 nucleotides: TGTGCCAGCAGTTTACAGGGCATGAACACTGAAGCTTTCTTT. Its translation: CASSLQGMNTEAFF.